This paragraph covers one T cell receptor beta chain sequence. This specimen comes from a study of blood T cell repertoires in COVID-19. Followed longitudinally, the Seattle patients had been enrolled during active infection. Germline loops: CDR1 ENHRY, CDR2 SYGVKD. The V and J ends lost 3 bases and 10 bases, in that order; junction bases with no gene match: 5. The CDR3 runs 12 residues. Repertoires were generated with immunoSEQ multiplex PCR, while TCRdb's copy carries only in-frame clones and drops some. The data hold about 170,000 clones, with roughly 80% observed a single time. Sequenced material: peripheral blood. This sequence was found in a woman older than 75 with COVID-19, enrolled during active disease. This sequence joins TRBV10-3 and TRBJ1-1, with 7 bases that match TRBD1. CDR3 in DNA: TGTGCCATCAGTGAAACAGGGGCGTCAGCTTTCTTT. This encodes CAISETGASAFF.